A single sample gave rise to the 22 T cell receptor beta chains below, sequenced in a study of TIL therapy for anti-PD-1-resistant metastatic lung cancer (dated by TCRdb to the early 2020s). Read against the paper, the sample's time point label means: pre-treatment sample, taken before nivolumab and TIL therapy. The baseline tumor samples, taken from the same resection that was used to grow TIL, were excised metastases, most often pleural nodules or supraclavicular lymph nodes. TCR beta CDR3 regions were amplified from genomic DNA by bias-controlled multiplex PCR with the immunoSEQ v3 hsTCRB kit. TCRdb holds this immuneACCESS table with in-frame rearrangements only. Some clones are missing; in checked studies, unresolved V genes explain under half, and the rest has no known cause. The sample profile shows about 50,000 clones; approximately 70% of them were found once. The ten largest clones add up to 5.6% of the sample.

Sequenced here: tumor tissue, sampled at baseline. The receptors here all came from a person aged 25-85 years with non-small cell lung cancer.

The chain is built from TRBV10-3 and TRBJ1-1; D not certain. CDR1 and CDR2 from the germline V gene are ENHRY and SYGVKD. This CDR3 is 13 amino acids long. V lost 11 bases and J 0 bases, leaving 13 bases between the germline ends. The CDR3 DNA reads as TGTGCCGCCAGACTGAAAATGAACACTGAAGCTTTCTTT. Translating gives CAARLKMNTEAFF.

This sequence joins TRBV10-3 and TRBJ1-3; D not certain. The V end lost 8 bases, the J end lost 2 bases, and 10 bases lay between the germline ends. The CDR3 covers 13 residues. From germline, CDR1 is ENHRY and CDR2 SYGVKD. CDR3 in amino acids: CAIRESAGNTIYF. The CDR3 nucleotides are TGTGCCATCCGGGAAAGCGCTGGAAACACCATATATTTT.

V is TRBV7-2 and J is TRBJ1-2; D unclear. The CDR3 sequence is 12 residues long. Germline assignment: CDR1 SGHTA and CDR2 FQGNSA. Trimming pared 5 bases from V and 8 bases from J, leaving 12 bases between. The CDR3 spells CASSPRPGGYTF. Here the CDR3 DNA reads TGTGCCAGCAGCCCTCGGCCGGGAGGCTACACCTTC.

V gene TRBV10-3 combines with J gene TRBJ2-1, with a tentative D call TRBD2 (6 bases). The CDR3 is made up of 12 amino acids. Trimming took 11 bases from V and 5 from J, leaving 13 bases between them. Germline assignment: CDR1 ENHRY and CDR2 SYGVKD. For the CDR3, the DNA is TGTGCCGCTAGGCGGGAAGACAATGAGCAGTTCTTC. As protein: CAARREDNEQFF.

The chain has TRBV19 and TRBJ2-2, with D tentatively TRBD2 (5 bases). The CDR3 contains 16 residues. The ends were cut back, 0 bases at V and 0 bases at J, with 8 bases in the middle. The V gene's germline CDR1 is LNHDA and CDR2 SQIVND (reference sequence). The CDR3: CASSIDGGSNTGELFF. CDR3 nucleotides: TGTGCCAGTAGTATAGATGGCGGGTCGAACACCGGGGAGCTGTTTTTT.

In its sample, this clone was seen once. The gene calls are TRBV27 and TRBJ2-6; D uncertain. Germline lookup yields CDR1 MNHEY and CDR2 SMNVEV (reference sequence). The CDR3 has 15 amino acids. The V and J ends lost 7 bases and 1 base respectively, with 11 bases between them. This CDR3 reads CASTWPESGANVLTF. The CDR3 DNA follows: TGTGCCAGCACTTGGCCGGAATCTGGGGCCAACGTCCTGACTTTC.

The V and J genes are TRBV9 and TRBJ1-2; perhaps TRBD1 as D (5 bases). Per the germline V gene, CDR1 is SGDLS and CDR2 is YYNGEE. V lost 2 bases, J lost 4 bases, and 15 bases lay in between. The CDR3 loop spans 15 amino acids. The CDR3 is CASSVDSWEGYGYTF. CDR3 DNA: TGTGCCAGCAGCGTCGACAGCTGGGAGGGCTATGGCTACACCTTC. The full variable domain, its missing parts supplied by reference TRBV9 and TRBJ1-2, is DSGVTQTPKHLITATGQRVTLRCSPRSGDLSVYWYQQSLDQGLQFLIQYYNGEERAKGNILERFSAQQFPDLHSELNLSSLELGDSALYFCASSVDSWEGYGYTFGSGTRLTVV.

This chain uses TRBV5-4 with TRBJ1-4; 9 bases align to TRBD1. The V gene's germline CDR1 is SGHNT and CDR2 YYREEE (reference sequence). With 2 bases clipped from V and 4 bases from J, the junction kept 6 bases outside the gene matches. CDR3 length: 16 amino acids. CDR3 protein: CASSLKQGAGNEKLFF. In DNA form, the CDR3 reads TGTGCCAGCAGCTTAAAACAGGGGGCGGGTAATGAAAAACTGTTTTTT.

The genes are TRBV11-3 and TRBJ2-3; 8 bases agree with TRBD2. The CDR3 length is 12 residues. The germline CDR1 and CDR2 sequences are SGHNT and YENEEA. V was pared by 5 bases and J by 8 bases, with 3 bases of the junction left unmatched. The CDR3 sequence: CASSRGGATQYF. CDR3 bases: TGTGCCAGCAGCCGGGGGGGAGCTACGCAGTATTTT.

The V gene is TRBV13, the J gene TRBJ2-5; 9 bases fit TRBD1. With V trimmed by 5 bases and J by 3 bases, 13 bases remained unmatched. Germline V gives CDR1 PRHDT, CDR2 FYEKMQ (reference sequence). CDR3 length equals 17 residues. CDR3 loop: CASSQPSGTGSEETQYF. The CDR3 DNA reads TGTGCCAGCAGCCAACCCTCCGGGACAGGGAGTGAAGAGACCCAGTACTTC.

This chain links TRBV15 with TRBJ2-7; possible D gene TRBD1, 6 bases. Germline CDR1 reads LNHNV; CDR2 reads YYDKDF (reference sequence). The CDR3 consists of 15 residues. Deletions cut 0 bases from V and 6 bases from J, with 15 bases between. CDR3 region: CATSRDGSLGGEQYF. CDR3 in DNA: TGTGCCACCAGCAGAGATGGGAGCTTAGGGGGCGAGCAGTACTTC.

DNA for the CDR3: TGCGCCAGCAGCCGCGGAGACACAGATACGCAGTATTTT. This translates into CASSRGDTDTQYF. The rearrangement links TRBV4-1 to TRBJ2-3; D not certain. Germline V gives CDR1 MGHRA, CDR2 YSYEKL. V lost 4 bases to trimming and J lost 2 bases, with 7 bases between them. The CDR3 runs to 13 residues.

The rearrangement links TRBV5-8 to TRBJ1-5; 12 bases map to TRBD1. The CDR3 runs 16 residues. CDR1 is SGHTS and CDR2 is YDEGEE in the germline V gene. V lost 4 bases and J lost 3; bases outside the gene matches: 5. The CDR3 spells CASSLGTGGSNQPQHF. The CDR3 nucleotides read TGTGCCAGCAGCCTCGGGACAGGGGGCTCCAATCAGCCCCAGCATTTT.

The chain has TRBV27 and TRBJ1-2, with D perhaps matching TRBD1 (5 bases). The CDR3 covers 16 residues. Trimming cost V 8 bases and J 1 base, with 20 bases left between them. In germline, CDR1 is MNHEY, CDR2 SMNVEV (reference sequence). CDR3 loop: CASWGGNSMGNYGYTF. The CDR3 DNA follows: TGTGCCAGCTGGGGGGGTAATTCAATGGGTAACTATGGCTACACCTTC.

The V call is TRBV4-2, the J call TRBJ2-7; 10 nucleotides line up with TRBD2. This CDR3 comprises 18 residues. V gave up 3 bases and J gave up 0 bases; unmatched junction bases: 11. The germline CDR1 and CDR2 sequences are LGHNA and YNFKEQ. CDR3 protein: CASSHLMVAGGGSYEQYF. For the CDR3, the DNA is TGTGCCAGCAGCCACCTCATGGTAGCGGGGGGTGGCTCCTACGAGCAGTACTTC.

This chain's CDR3 is CATSLSTNTGELFF. The CDR3 DNA reads TGTGCCACCAGCCTCTCGACCAACACCGGGGAGCTGTTTTTT. The J gene is TRBJ2-2, the V gene TRBV15; D gene ambiguous. The CDR3 loop spans 14 amino acids. Germline-derived CDR1 and CDR2 are LNHNV and YYDKDF (reference sequence). Trimming took 5 bases from V and 2 from J, leaving 9 bases between them.

The chain recombines TRBV19 with TRBJ1-4; 7 bases match TRBD1. The CDR3 loop spans 18 amino acids. V lost 6 bases to trimming and J lost 1 base; unmatched junction nucleotides: 14. From germline, CDR1 is LNHDA and CDR2 SQIVND (reference sequence). Here the CDR3 DNA reads TGTGCCAGTAGAGGGGTTTCGACAGGGAGAAGAACTAATGAAAAACTGTTTTTT. It is translated as CASRGVSTGRRTNEKLFF.

The chain joins TRBV6-5 to TRBJ2-1; tentative D call: TRBD2 (6 bases). V was shortened by 5 bases and J by 6 bases, with 17 bases between the two germline ends. Germline V gene lookup returns CDR1 MNHEY and CDR2 SVGAGI. The length of the CDR3 is 15 residues. In nucleotides, the CDR3 is TGTGCCAGCAGTAAATCCCCGGGACTCCCCAATGAGCAGTTCTTC. Protein product: CASSKSPGLPNEQFF.

This chain uses TRBV5-1 with TRBJ2-3; D may match TRBD1 or TRBD2 (5 bases each). The CDR3 covers 16 residues. Trimming shortened V by 5 bases and J by 11 bases, and 27 bases separated the two germline ends. Germline lookup yields CDR1 SGHRS and CDR2 YFSETQ. The CDR3 DNA reads TGCGCCAGCAGACAGATTGGTGGAGGTGGGGGTGGAGGGCAGTATTTT. Amino acid sequence: CASRQIGGGGGGGQYF.

The genes are TRBV7-9 and TRBJ1-1, with D tentatively TRBD1 (5 bases). V lost 7 bases and J lost 8, with 23 bases in between. Germline-derived CDR1 and CDR2 are SEHNR and FQNEAQ (reference sequence). The CDR3 length is 15 residues. The CDR3 region has the DNA TGTGCCAGCATCCCCGGGCTCGTCAGGGTGCCCGAAGCTTTCTTT. This gives the protein CASIPGLVRVPEAFF.

V usage is TRBV27 and J usage is TRBJ2-3, with 8 bases identical to TRBD2. Germline V gene data show CDR1 as MNHEY and CDR2 as SMNVEV (reference sequence). CDR3 length equals 17 residues. V dropped 3 bases and J dropped 0; count of bases not matched to a gene: 8. The CDR3 DNA is TGTGCCAGCAGTTTTCGGAGTAGCGGGGCTAGCACAGATACGCAGTATTTT. Translating gives CASSFRSSGASTDTQYF.

The V call is TRBV10-1, the J call TRBJ2-2, with TRBD2 identical over 8 bases. This CDR3 region has 14 residues. V dropped 8 bases and J dropped 0; count of bases not matched to a gene: 2. Germline V lookup: CDR1 WNHNN, CDR2 SYGVQD (reference sequence). The CDR3 loop is CASSSGSNTGELFF. In DNA form, the CDR3 reads TGCGCCAGCTCTAGCGGGTCGAACACCGGGGAGCTGTTTTTT.